Listed below are T cell receptor beta chains from one sample, sequenced in a study of blood T cells in healthy people across ages. TCRdb re-derived calls from the 5' RACE reads in MiXCR, one entry per CDR3 protein. The sample comprises about a million distinct CDR3 sequences, about 48% of which are singletons, and roughly 13% rests with the top ten. Sequencing input: blood. The receptor set was obtained from a man aged 25-45 years in good health. Both conserved end residues are part of each CDR3. Each record gives: V gene, J gene, CDR3 length, D gene, clone size, CDR3 protein, CDR3 DNA. A D gene is named only where the DNA matches it firmly. Only part of the rows carry a size: once, few, many, or a class if the clone is expanded.

>TRBV5-1|TRBJ2-3|16|.|.
CASSATGGVVTDTQYF
TGCGCCAGCAGCGCAACAGGGGGGGTCGTTACAGATACGCAGTATTTT
>TRBV18|TRBJ2-5|13|.|many
CASSPSIQETQYF
TGTGCCAGCTCACCGTCGATCCAAGAGACCCAGTACTTC
>TRBV25-1|TRBJ1-3|14|.|.
CASSESGSGNTIYF
TGTGCCAGCAGTGAATCAGGTTCTGGAAACACCATATATTTT
>TRBV6-5|TRBJ2-7|16|TRBD2|few
CASSYIPGGSRDEQYF
TGTGCCAGCAGTTATATTCCGGGGGGTTCCCGTGACGAGCAGTACTTC
>TRBV7-2|TRBJ2-3|16|.|.
CASSKGGGSSTDTQYF
TGTGCCAGCAGCAAAGGGGGGGGATCGAGCACAGATACGCAGTATTTT
>TRBV9|TRBJ2-3|14|.|many
CASSVAQNAVAQYF
TGTGCCAGCAGCGTAGCCCAGAATGCAGTTGCGCAGTATTTT
>TRBV20-1|TRBJ2-4|16|.|few
CSARVSRDGAKNIQYF
TGCAGTGCTAGAGTTTCCAGGGATGGGGCCAAAAACATTCAGTACTTC
>TRBV27|TRBJ2-7|14|.|.
CASRHEVGSYEQYF
TGTGCCAGCAGGCACGAGGTGGGCTCCTACGAGCAGTACTTC
>TRBV6-4|TRBJ2-7|15|.|.
CASSDSKARWNEQYF
TGTGCCAGCAGTGACTCGAAGGCGAGGTGGAACGAGCAGTACTTC
>TRBV2|TRBJ2-7|15|.|once
CASRKDRSTTNEQYF
TGTGCCAGCCGCAAAGACAGGTCTACTACAAACGAGCAGTACTTC
>TRBV29-1|TRBJ2-5|12|.|many
CSVARGQETQYF
TGCAGCGTTGCCAGGGGCCAAGAGACCCAGTACTTC
>TRBV6-5|TRBJ2-1|15|TRBD1|.
CASSYVDRGLNEQFF
TGTGCCAGCAGTTACGTGGACAGGGGATTGAATGAGCAGTTCTTC
>TRBV7-2|TRBJ1-4|17|.|few
CASSLGPGRGRNEKLFF
TGTGCCAGCAGCTTAGGACCCGGACGGGGAAGGAATGAAAAACTGTTTTTT
>TRBV7-2|TRBJ1-4|15|.|.
CASSLGGGAREKLFF
TGTGCCAGCAGCTTAGGCGGGGGGGCGCGAGAAAAACTGTTTTTT
>TRBV20-1|TRBJ2-4|14|TRBD1|.
CSASMDRGKNIQYF
TGCAGTGCTAGCATGGACAGGGGCAAAAACATTCAGTACTTC
>TRBV4-1|TRBJ2-5|15|.|few
CASSPQGRLEETQYF
TGCGCCAGCAGCCCCCAGGGTCGACTGGAAGAGACCCAGTACTTC
>TRBV20-1|TRBJ2-3|17|.|few
CSASPLRLPDGADTQYF
TGCAGTGCCTCCCCCCTCCGGCTCCCCGATGGGGCAGATACGCAGTATTTT
>TRBV24-1|TRBJ2-3|14|TRBD1|few
CATSPGTGDYTQYF
TGTGCCACCAGTCCCGGGACAGGGGATTATACGCAGTATTTT
>TRBV28|TRBJ2-3|19|.|.
CASSTRVLKGDGGTDTQYF
TGTGCCAGCAGTACTAGGGTACTTAAGGGAGACGGGGGCACAGATACGCAGTATTTT
>TRBV7-2|TRBJ1-5|14|.|few
CASSLAEGNQPQHF
TGTGCCAGCAGCTTAGCGGAGGGAAATCAGCCCCAGCATTTT
>TRBV6-2/TRBV6-3|TRBJ1-1|11|.|few
CATDTGRAAFF
TGTGCCACCGACACAGGACGCGCAGCTTTCTTT
>TRBV5-1|TRBJ1-4|14|.|.
CASSLGTADEKLFF
TGCGCCAGCAGCTTGGGGACGGCTGATGAAAAACTGTTTTTT
>TRBV9|TRBJ2-5|14|.|.
CASSPTGNLNEQYF
TGTGCCAGCAGCCCCACGGGGAACCTAAATGAGCAGTACTTC
>TRBV4-3|TRBJ2-3|18|.|.
CASSQDTPQGIIADTQYF
TGCGCCAGCAGCCAAGATACCCCGCAGGGGATAATTGCAGATACGCAGTATTTT